The rows below give T cell receptor beta chains drawn from one sample of a study of CXCR3-negative and CXCR3-positive naive CD8 T cells. TCRdb reprocessed the 5' RACE reads, with one entry per CDR3 protein and no DNA. The sample table sets out tens of thousands of distinct CDR3 sequences. The specimen was naive CXCR3+ CD8+ T cells from blood. The receptors stem from a human donor in good health. Some clones in this sample may be carry-over from other donors' samples. Each CDR3 is given with its conserved first and last residue.

TRBV7-2	TRBJ2-3	CASGWNLPTDTQYF
TRBV19	TRBJ2-1	CASSPEGGYNEQFF
TRBV10-2	TRBJ2-5	CASNGGGLEQTQYF
TRBV7-6	TRBJ1-1	CASSLARGERTEAFF
TRBV5-1	TRBJ2-2	CASSSRLGPLNTGELFF
TRBV5-4	TRBJ2-1	CASSLVTSIHEQFF
TRBV7-8	TRBJ2-2	CASRGGTGELFF
TRBV4-1	TRBJ1-2	CASSPGTWTGDYGYTF
TRBV5-1	TRBJ1-1	CASSQTGNRAAYTEAFF
TRBV12-3/TRBV12-4	TRBJ2-3	CASSSSGEYDGTDTQYF
TRBV11-2	TRBJ2-7	CASSSLMLGGAEQYF
TRBV15	TRBJ2-1	CATSREASPYNEQFF
TRBV9	TRBJ1-2	CASSVSTRQGWYGYTF
TRBV6-5	TRBJ1-2	CASSYFPVDGGGYTF
TRBV7-8	TRBJ2-7	CASSLARAVYEQYF
TRBV5-1	TRBJ1-2	CASSLDPGTDIIYGYTF
TRBV10-2	TRBJ1-1	CASSESGVGETEAFF
TRBV4-1	TRBJ1-1	CASSQGPLRDTEAFF
TRBV7-2	TRBJ1-2	CASSSLLTANYGYTF
TRBV12-3/TRBV12-4	TRBJ2-1	CASSPFPAGGVDNEQFF
TRBV29-1	TRBJ2-1	CSVERRNNEQFF
TRBV12-3/TRBV12-4	TRBJ2-7	CASSSGLAEQYF
TRBV2	TRBJ2-3	CATSGAFGDTQYF
TRBV10-1	TRBJ2-2	CASSVSAGAGELFF
TRBV11-2	TRBJ2-2	CASSLTATGELFF
TRBV10-3	TRBJ2-7	CAINIGQGHEQYF
TRBV29-1	TRBJ2-7	CSVEVTYEQYF
TRBV5-1	TRBJ2-3	CASSLEDSTDTQYF
TRBV12-3/TRBV12-4	TRBJ2-5	CASSFVGGRPYF
TRBV28	TRBJ2-7	CASSLSLAGGPEQYF
TRBV10-3	TRBJ2-5	CAISEAGTGTQETQYF
TRBV20-1	TRBJ1-1	CSARLPGMPEAFF
TRBV29-1	TRBJ2-7	CSVEDPSGGWREQYF
TRBV29-1	TRBJ2-7	CSVPGQDSYEQYF
TRBV4-3	TRBJ1-1	CASSQDREWISEAFF
TRBV2	TRBJ1-2	CASSEPPVPNYGYTF
TRBV3-1	TRBJ2-7	CASSHPADEQYF